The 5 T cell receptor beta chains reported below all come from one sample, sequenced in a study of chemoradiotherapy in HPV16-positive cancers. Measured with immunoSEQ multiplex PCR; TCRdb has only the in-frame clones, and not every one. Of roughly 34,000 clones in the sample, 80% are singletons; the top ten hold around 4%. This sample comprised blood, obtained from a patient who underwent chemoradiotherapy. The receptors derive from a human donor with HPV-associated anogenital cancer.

The CDR3 region is CASSWGQGIEAFF. The CDR3 bases are TGTGCCAGCAGCTGGGGACAGGGGATCGAAGCTTTCTTT. The gene calls are TRBV5-4 and TRBJ1-1; the match to TRBD1 covers 10 bases. The CDR3 covers 13 residues. The ends lost 3 bases at V and 8 bases at J; junction bases unmatched: 4. Germline assignment: CDR1 SGHNT and CDR2 YYREEE (reference sequence).

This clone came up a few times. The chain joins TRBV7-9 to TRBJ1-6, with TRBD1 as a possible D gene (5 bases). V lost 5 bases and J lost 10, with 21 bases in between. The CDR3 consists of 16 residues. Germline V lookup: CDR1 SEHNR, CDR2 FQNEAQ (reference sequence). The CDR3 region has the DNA TGTGCCAGCAGCACTAGGGTTGAGGGGCCGGGGTCACCCCTCCACTTT. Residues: CASSTRVEGPGSPLHF.

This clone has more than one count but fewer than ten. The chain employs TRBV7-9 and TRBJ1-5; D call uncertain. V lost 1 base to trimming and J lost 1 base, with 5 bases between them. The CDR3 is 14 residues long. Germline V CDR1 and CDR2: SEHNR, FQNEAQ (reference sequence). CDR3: CASSLVSSNQPQHF. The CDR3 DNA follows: TGTGCCAGCAGCTTAGTGTCCAGCAATCAGCCCCAGCATTTT.

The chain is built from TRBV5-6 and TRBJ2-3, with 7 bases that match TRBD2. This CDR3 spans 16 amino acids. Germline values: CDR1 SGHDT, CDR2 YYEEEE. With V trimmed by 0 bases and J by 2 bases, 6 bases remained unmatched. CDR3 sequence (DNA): TGTGCCAGCAGCTTGGAGTTGCGGGGGTTCACAGATACGCAGTATTTT. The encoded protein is CASSLELRGFTDTQYF.

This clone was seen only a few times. This chain's CDR3 is CASSIDRFTGGKPLHF. CDR3 sequence (DNA): TGTGCCAGTAGTATAGATCGATTCACAGGGGGGAAACCCCTCCACTTT. The V call is TRBV19, the J call TRBJ1-6, with 8 bases aligning to TRBD1. The CDR3 runs 16 residues. V was clipped by 0 bases and J by 12 bases; unmatched bases: 10. The V gene's germline CDR1 is LNHDA and CDR2 SQIVND (reference sequence).